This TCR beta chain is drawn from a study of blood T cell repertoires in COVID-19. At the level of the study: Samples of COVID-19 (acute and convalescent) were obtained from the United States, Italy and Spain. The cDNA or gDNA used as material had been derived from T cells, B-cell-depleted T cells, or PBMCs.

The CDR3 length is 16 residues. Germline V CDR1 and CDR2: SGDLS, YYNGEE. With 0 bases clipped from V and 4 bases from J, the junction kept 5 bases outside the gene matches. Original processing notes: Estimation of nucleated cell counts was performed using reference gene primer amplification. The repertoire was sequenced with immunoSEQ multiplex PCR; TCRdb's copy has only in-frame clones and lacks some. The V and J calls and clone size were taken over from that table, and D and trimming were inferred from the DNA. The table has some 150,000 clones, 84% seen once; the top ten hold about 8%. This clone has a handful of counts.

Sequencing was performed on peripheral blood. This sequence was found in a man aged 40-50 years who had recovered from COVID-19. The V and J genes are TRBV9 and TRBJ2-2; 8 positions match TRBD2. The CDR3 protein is CASSVAGGPATGELFF. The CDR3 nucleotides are TGTGCCAGCAGCGTAGCGGGGGGGCCTGCCACCGGGGAGCTGTTTTTT.